The 32 T cell receptor beta chains below were found in one sample sequenced in a study of post-analysis software for immune sequencing data. Overall study findings and caveats: TRBV segments more frequent in patients than in controls numbered roughly 5 and included TRBV5-6, TRBV5-1 and TRBV20-1.

Antigens for these TCRs are unknown. Unique-molecular-identifier-tagged TCR beta cDNA libraries were used. From the PCR reads, TCRdb called clonotypes with MiXCR, one entry per CDR3 protein. The sample shows roughly 540,000 distinct CDR3 sequences, around a third of them seen only once. The sequenced sample consisted of blood. These receptors all stem from a girl younger than 18 with multiple sclerosis.

The chain combines TRBV15 with TRBJ2-7; 9 bases are a match to TRBD1. V lost 0 bases and J lost 1; bases outside the gene matches: 4. The CDR3 loop spans 16 amino acids. The germline V gene encodes CDR1 LNHNV and CDR2 YYDKDF (reference sequence). The CDR3 region is CATSRDGGQGSYEQYF. The CDR3 DNA reads TGTGCCACCAGCAGAGACGGGGGACAGGGTTCCTACGAGCAGTACTTC.

This clonotype was seen only a few times. J is TRBJ2-3 and V is TRBV3-1; 7 nucleotides match TRBD2. V was pared by 3 bases and J by 3 bases, with 3 bases of the junction left unmatched. The CDR3 contains 14 residues. Germline V lookup: CDR1 LGHDT, CDR2 YNNKEL (reference sequence). The CDR3 sequence is CASSHPSGTDTQYF. The CDR3 bases are TGTGCCAGCAGCCACCCTAGCGGAACAGATACGCAGTATTTT.

The chain carries TRBV29-1 and TRBJ2-5, with a possible D match to TRBD2 (5 bases). Looked up from germline, CDR1 is SQVTM and CDR2 is ANQGSEA. Trimming took 0 bases from V and 0 from J, leaving 11 bases between them. CDR3 length equals 15 residues. The CDR3, as DNA: TGCAGCGTTGAAGAGCGGGCCAGCTACCAAGAGACCCAGTACTTC. Protein: CSVEERASYQETQYF.

The chain uses TRBV10-3 and TRBJ2-1, with 11 bases lining up with TRBD1. The V gene end was trimmed by 5 bases and the J gene end by 7 bases; junction bases not matched to a gene: 10. The germline CDR1 and CDR2 sequences are ENHRY and SYGVKD. The CDR3 has 16 residues. The CDR3 sequence: CAISPPGTGGGNEQFF. CDR3 DNA: TGTGCCATCAGTCCCCCCGGGACAGGGGGGGGGAATGAGCAGTTCTTC.

J is TRBJ2-5 and V is TRBV11-2; D may be TRBD2 (6 bases). The CDR3 runs to 18 residues. Germline V CDR1 and CDR2: SGHAT, FQNNGV. Between the trimmed V and J ends, which lost 3 bases and 4 bases, there was a span of 24 bases. The CDR3 loop reads CASSLPIARETLGETQYF. CDR3 DNA sequence: TGTGCCAGCAGCTTGCCAATCGCCCGGGAGACCCTGGGAGAGACCCAGTACTTC.

Remarks on this clonotype: One junction end does not reproduce the germline sequence, and a read error may be involved. V gene TRBV28 combines with J gene TRBJ1-2; 9 nucleotides line up with TRBD1. Germline assignment: CDR1 MDHEN and CDR2 SYDVKM. The CDR3 length is 13 residues. The CDR3 DNA reads TGTGCCAGCAGCGGGACAGGGATCTATGGCCACACCTTC. Translation: CASSGTGIYGHTF.

This clonotype was seen a handful of times. The rearrangement links TRBV7-9 to TRBJ2-1; TRBD2 is a possible D gene (5 bases). Germline CDR1 reads SEHNR; CDR2 reads FQNEAQ (reference sequence). CDR3 length: 12 residues. Trimming removed 1 base from V and 12 bases from J, with 10 bases in between. The CDR3 spells CASSLGGLGQFF. The CDR3 nucleotides read TGTGCCAGCAGCTTAGGCGGACTTGGGCAGTTCTTC.

The V call is TRBV5-1, the J call TRBJ2-2; D remains ambiguous. This CDR3 is 15 amino acids long. Trimming pared 0 bases from V and 3 bases from J, leaving 9 bases between. In germline, CDR1 is SGHRS, CDR2 YFSETQ. The DNA for the CDR3 is TGCGCCAGCAGCTTGGCACCCCAGGACACCGGGGAGCTGTTTTTT. It codes for CASSLAPQDTGELFF. Full variable domain (remainder filled in from reference TRBV5-1 and TRBJ2-2): KAGVTQTPRYLIKTRGQQVTLSCSPISGHRSVSWYQQTPGQGLQFLFEYFSETQRNKGNFPGRFSGRQFSNSRSEMNVSTLELGDSALYLCASSLAPQDTGELFFGEGSRLTVL.

This clonotype was seen only a few times. The chain is built from TRBV28 and TRBJ1-2; TRBD1 is a possible D gene (6 bases). V was pared by 3 bases and J by 5 bases, with 13 bases between. The CDR3 is 14 amino acids. The germline V gene has CDR1 MDHEN and CDR2 SYDVKM. In DNA, the CDR3 is TGTGCCAGCAGTTTTGACAGGTCGGGATATGGCTACACCTTC. Protein sequence: CASSFDRSGYGYTF.

V usage is TRBV5-1 and J usage is TRBJ2-5, with 10 nucleotides matching TRBD2. The germline V gene has CDR1 SGHRS and CDR2 YFSETQ. The length of the CDR3 is 16 residues. The V segment lost 4 bases and the J segment 1 base; nucleotides outside the gene matches: 7. The CDR3 nucleotides read TGCGCCAGCAGCACCTATAGCGGGGGGATCCAAGAGACCCAGTACTTC. It specifies CASSTYSGGIQETQYF.

This clonotype was seen a few times. The rearrangement links TRBV7-9 to TRBJ2-3; the match to TRBD2 covers 11 bases. The CDR3 loop spans 15 amino acids. Looked up from germline, CDR1 is SEHNR and CDR2 is FQNEAQ (reference sequence). Trimming took 5 bases from V and 3 from J; bases not matched to a gene: 4. DNA for the CDR3: TGTGCCAGCAGCCCGGGACTAGCGGAGACAGATACGCAGTATTTT. Translating gives CASSPGLAETDTQYF.

The chain carries TRBV29-1 and TRBJ1-2; D is uncertain. V gave up 4 bases and J gave up 4 bases, with 10 bases separating them. This CDR3 contains 12 residues. Germline V CDR1 and CDR2: SQVTM, ANQGSEA. DNA of the CDR3: TGCAGCGTTGCGGGGTGGGGCTATGGCTACACCTTC. Translating gives CSVAGWGYGYTF. The variable domain in full, completed from reference TRBV29-1 and TRBJ1-2, reads SAVISQKPSRDICQRGTSLTIQCQVDSQVTMMFWYRQQPGQSLTLIATANQGSEATYESGFVIDKFPISRPNLTFSTLTVSNMSPEDSSIYLCSVAGWGYGYTFGSGTRLTVV.

Here the CDR3 DNA reads TGCAGCGTTGTCGGGGACGAGGAGCAGTACTTC. Amino acids: CSVVGDEEQYF. The rearrangement links TRBV29-1 to TRBJ2-5; D is possibly TRBD1 or TRBD2 (5 bases each). The CDR3 loop spans 11 amino acids. The V and J ends lost 4 bases and 11 bases respectively, with 14 bases between them. Germline V lookup: CDR1 SQVTM, CDR2 ANQGSEA. The entire variable domain, with the rest obtained from reference TRBV29-1 and TRBJ2-5, is as follows: SAVISQKPSRDICQRGTSLTIQCQVDSQVTMMFWYRQQPGQSLTLIATANQGSEATYESGFVIDKFPISRPNLTFSTLTVSNMSPEDSSIYLCSVVGDEEQYFGPGTRLLVL.

This clonotype has more than one count but fewer than ten. J is TRBJ2-7 and V is TRBV5-1, with D possibly called TRBD1 or TRBD2 (5 bases each). The CDR3 loop spans 15 amino acids. CDR1 and CDR2 from the germline V gene are SGHRS and YFSETQ. V dropped 4 bases and J dropped 6 bases, with 20 bases sitting between them. CDR3 DNA: TGCGCCAGCAGCAATAACCCGGGACGGGATGTCGAGCAGTACTTC. It translates to CASSNNPGRDVEQYF.

A few counts support this clonotype. This chain uses TRBV29-1 with TRBJ1-1, with 7 bases matching TRBD1. CDR1 is SQVTM, CDR2 ANQGSEA, per germline. The CDR3 extends over 13 amino acids. Trimming cost V 4 bases and J 3 bases; bases outside gene matches: 5. In nucleotides, the CDR3 is TGCAGCGTTGGTGAGGGGGCGTACACTGAAGCTTTCTTT. This sequence encodes CSVGEGAYTEAFF.

This rearrangement joins TRBV29-1 to TRBJ1-3; D is unresolved. CDR3 length: 14 residues. V was trimmed by 4 bases and J by 4 bases, leaving 14 bases between them. CDR1 SQVTM and CDR2 ANQGSEA come from the germline V gene. CDR3 residues: CSVAFEMGGNTIYF. For the CDR3, the DNA is TGCAGCGTTGCCTTTGAGATGGGGGGAAACACCATATATTTT. Filled out from reference TRBV29-1 and TRBJ1-3, the complete variable domain reads SAVISQKPSRDICQRGTSLTIQCQVDSQVTMMFWYRQQPGQSLTLIATANQGSEATYESGFVIDKFPISRPNLTFSTLTVSNMSPEDSSIYLCSVAFEMGGNTIYFGEGSWLTVV.

This clonotype has just a few counts. The chain recombines TRBV20-1 with TRBJ2-7; 11 bases are shared with TRBD2. CDR1 and CDR2 (germline): DFQATT, SNEGSKA (reference sequence). The CDR3 runs 17 residues. The CDR3 sequence: CSSSGTGGTSGSYEQYF. The CDR3 coding sequence is TGCAGCTCATCGGGGACGGGGGGGACTAGCGGTTCCTACGAGCAGTACTTC.

This clonotype was observed a handful of times. This chain links TRBV24-1 with TRBJ1-1; TRBD1 matches at 7 bases. The J segment lost 3 bases and the V segment lost 8 bases, leaving 11 bases of the junction unmatched. The CDR3 loop spans 15 amino acids. In germline, CDR1 is KGHDR, CDR2 SFDVKD. CDR3 sequence reads: CATTGQTGRDTEAFF. The DNA for the CDR3 is TGTGCCACCACTGGACAGACAGGGCGGGACACTGAAGCTTTCTTT.

This chain links TRBV6-6 with TRBJ2-5; D possibly corresponds to TRBD2 (6 bases). V dropped 2 bases and J dropped 3 bases, with 19 bases sitting between them. CDR1 and CDR2 (germline): MNHNY, SVGAGI (reference sequence). This CDR3 comprises 17 residues. The CDR3, as DNA: TGTGCCAGCAGTTACCCACAAACCGGGACTCTCAAAGAGACCCAGTACTTC. Translating gives CASSYPQTGTLKETQYF.

The rearrangement joins TRBV6-5 to TRBJ1-2, with D hard to call. Germline V lookup: CDR1 MNHEY, CDR2 SVGAGI. V lost 2 bases and J 11 bases, leaving 15 bases between the germline ends. The length of the CDR3 is 13 residues. CDR3 loop: CASSYRGPGGYTF. The DNA of the CDR3 is TGTGCCAGCAGTTACCGAGGACCCGGAGGGTACACCTTC.

This chain joins TRBV7-8 and TRBJ1-6, with a possible D match to TRBD1 (5 bases). Trimming removed 4 bases from V and 7 bases from J, with 17 bases in between. CDR1 is SGHVS, CDR2 FQNEAQ, per germline. CDR3 length equals 16 residues. CDR3 nucleotides: TGTGCCAGCAGCTCGCCCCCGGGACGGCAGAATTCACCCCTCCACTTT. Translating gives CASSSPPGRQNSPLHF.

In DNA, the CDR3 is TGTGCCAGCAGTTTATTGGGAGCAGGGGGCGATCAGCCCCAGCATTTT. It encodes CASSLLGAGGDQPQHF. The rearrangement uses TRBV28 and TRBJ1-5, with 8 bases identical to TRBD1. CDR1 is MDHEN, CDR2 SYDVKM, per germline. J lost 5 bases, V lost 1 base, and 7 bases had no gene match. There are 16 residues in the CDR3.

This clonotype has more than one count but fewer than ten. V is TRBV7-9 and J is TRBJ1-1, with 7 bases that match TRBD1. The CDR3 spans 14 residues. Germline CDR1 and CDR2: SEHNR and FQNEAQ (reference sequence). The V and J ends lost 5 bases and 5 bases, in that order; junction bases with no gene match: 8. CDR3 bases: TGTGCCAGCAGCCCTAAAAAACAGGGGACTGAAGCTTTCTTT. Amino acid sequence: CASSPKKQGTEAFF.

The chain combines TRBV11-2 with TRBJ1-5; D is ambiguous. The length of the CDR3 is 14 residues. V lost 1 base and J lost 4, with 8 bases in between. Germline-derived CDR1 and CDR2 are SGHAT and FQNNGV. DNA of the CDR3: TGTGCCAGCAGCTTAGGCCCTCTTAATCAGCCCCAGCATTTT. Its protein is CASSLGPLNQPQHF. Based on the CDR3 plus reference TRBV11-2 and TRBJ1-5, the full variable domain is EAGVAQSPRYKIIEKRQSVAFWCNPISGHATLYWYQQILGQGPKLLIQFQNNGVVDDSQLPKDRFSAERLKGVDSTLKIQPAKLEDSAVYLCASSLGPLNQPQHFGDGTRLSIL.

This clonotype was recorded a few times. The J gene is TRBJ1-6, the V gene TRBV9; D remains ambiguous. The CDR3 is 15 amino acids. Germline CDR1 SGDLS, CDR2 YYNGEE. The V gene lost 0 bases and the J gene lost 2 bases, with 6 bases spanning the gap. This CDR3 reads CASSVGGTYNSPLHF. The CDR3 nucleotides are TGTGCCAGCAGCGTAGGAGGAACCTATAATTCACCCCTCCACTTT.

The rearrangement uses TRBV10-3 and TRBJ1-1, with TRBD1 as a possible D gene (5 bases). V was cut by 6 bases and J by 3 bases, with 8 bases left in between. Looked up from germline, CDR1 is ENHRY and CDR2 is SYGVKD. The CDR3 covers 12 residues. CDR3 residues: CAIRDMDTEAFF. CDR3 DNA sequence: TGTGCCATCAGGGACATGGACACTGAAGCTTTCTTT.

This clonotype turned up a few times. This chain links TRBV5-6 with TRBJ2-3; TRBD2 agrees at 10 bases. Germline CDR1 reads SGHDT; CDR2 reads YYEEEE. This CDR3 region has 17 residues. After removal of 0 bases from V and 0 bases from J, the junction contained 4 bases not matched to a gene. The CDR3 bases are TGTGCCAGCAGCTTGGGGGATAGCGGGGGGAGCACAGATACGCAGTATTTT. Encoded protein: CASSLGDSGGSTDTQYF.

The CDR3 protein is CASSFVGQGGPNTEAFF. In nucleotides, the CDR3 is TGTGCCAGCAGTTTCGTCGGACAGGGGGGGCCAAACACTGAAGCTTTCTTT. The V and J genes are TRBV28 and TRBJ1-1, with 10 bases aligning to TRBD1. J gave up 2 bases and V 3 bases, and 9 bases lay outside the gene matches. In germline, CDR1 is MDHEN, CDR2 SYDVKM. CDR3 length: 17 amino acids.

The rearrangement uses TRBV6-1 and TRBJ1-2, with D possibly matching TRBD1 (5 bases). Trimming shortened V by 2 bases and J by 6 bases, and 10 bases separated the two germline ends. Per the germline V gene, CDR1 is MNHNS and CDR2 is SASEGT. There are 13 residues in the CDR3. CDR3 amino acids: CASSERLGDGYTF. CDR3 nucleotide sequence: TGTGCCAGCAGTGAAAGGTTGGGGGATGGCTACACCTTC.

V usage is TRBV5-1 and J usage is TRBJ2-1; 7 nucleotides line up with TRBD1. Losses at the gene ends were 0 bases for V and 7 bases for J; bases not matched to a gene: 7. The CDR3 has 15 amino acids. Germline assignment: CDR1 SGHRS and CDR2 YFSETQ. The CDR3: CASSLDGRGRNEQFF. The CDR3 coding sequence is TGCGCCAGCAGCTTGGACGGCAGGGGGAGAAATGAGCAGTTCTTC.

This clonotype was recorded a few times. At one end the junction does not follow the germline gene, possibly because of a read error. The J gene is TRBJ1-2, the V gene TRBV5-1; no clear D gene. The CDR3 has 14 amino acids. Germline values: CDR1 SGHRS, CDR2 YFSETQ. This CDR3 is CAGSPGEPPGGYTF. Here the CDR3 DNA reads TGCGCCGGCAGCCCCGGAGAGCCGCCCGGGGGCTACACCTTC.

The gene calls are TRBV6-5 and TRBJ2-3; D possibly corresponds to TRBD2 (5 bases). Germline CDR1 MNHEY, CDR2 SVGAGI. Between the trimmed V and J ends, which lost 9 bases and 2 bases, there was a span of 18 bases. CDR3 size: 15 residues. In DNA form, the CDR3 reads TGTGCCAGTACGCGGCGCCGGGGTATCACAGATACGCAGTATTTT. Protein: CASTRRRGITDTQYF.